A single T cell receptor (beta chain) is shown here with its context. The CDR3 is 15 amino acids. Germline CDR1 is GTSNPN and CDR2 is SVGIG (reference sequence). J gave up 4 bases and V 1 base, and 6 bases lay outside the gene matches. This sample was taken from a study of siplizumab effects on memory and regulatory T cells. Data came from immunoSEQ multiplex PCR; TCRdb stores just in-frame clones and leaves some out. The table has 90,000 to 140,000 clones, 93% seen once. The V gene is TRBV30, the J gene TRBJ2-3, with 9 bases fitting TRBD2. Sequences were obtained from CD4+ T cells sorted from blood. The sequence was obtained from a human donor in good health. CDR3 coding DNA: TGTGCCTGGAGTGCTAGTAGCGGGAGAGCAGATACGCAGTATTTT. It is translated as CAWSASSGRADTQYF. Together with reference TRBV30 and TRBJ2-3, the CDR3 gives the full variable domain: SQTIHQWPATLVQPVGSPLSLECTVEGTSNPNLYWYRQAAGRGLQLLFYSVGIGQISSEVPQNLSASRPQDRQFILSSKKLLLSDSGFYLCAWSASSGRADTQYFGPGTRLTVL.